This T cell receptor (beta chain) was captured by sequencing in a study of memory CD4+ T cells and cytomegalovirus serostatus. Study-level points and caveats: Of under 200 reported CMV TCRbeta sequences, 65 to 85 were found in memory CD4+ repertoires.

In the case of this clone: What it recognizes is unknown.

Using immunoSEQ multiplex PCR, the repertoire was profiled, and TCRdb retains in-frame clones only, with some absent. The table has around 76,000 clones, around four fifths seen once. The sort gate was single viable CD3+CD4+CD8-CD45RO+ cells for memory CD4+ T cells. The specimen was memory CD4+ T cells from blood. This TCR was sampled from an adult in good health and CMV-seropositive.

Here the CDR3 DNA reads TGCGCCAGCACCCAGGGGGCTAACACTGAAGCTTTCTTT. Its translation: CASTQGANTEAFF. The V call is TRBV5-1, the J call TRBJ1-1; 8 bases are a match to TRBD1. V was pared by 6 bases and J by 2 bases, with 3 bases of the junction left unmatched. The germline CDR1 and CDR2 sequences are SGHRS and YFSETQ. The CDR3 totals 13 residues.